The 17 T cell receptor beta chains below were found in one sample sequenced in a study of cytomegalovirus exposure and HLA in healthy donors. Sequencing was performed with immunoSEQ multiplex PCR; in TCRdb, only in-frame clones are kept and a portion is missing. This table holds 70,000 or so clones, about 94% found once. Sequences were obtained from PBMCs. These receptors all stem from a woman aged 18 to 35 in good health and CMV-seronegative.

The chain recombines TRBV6-5 with TRBJ2-4, with 7 nucleotides matching TRBD1. This CDR3 contains 15 residues. Germline CDR1 and CDR2: MNHEY and SVGAGI. V shed 5 bases, J shed 6 bases, and the junction held 10 bases outside the gene matches. The DNA for the CDR3 is TGTGCCAGCAGTCCCCAGACTGAGGGGGCAAACATTCAGTACTTC. Its protein is CASSPQTEGANIQYF.

The chain combines TRBV4-2 with TRBJ2-1; D is perhaps TRBD2 (5 bases). The V end lost 1 base, the J end lost 8 bases, and 18 bases lay between the germline ends. The CDR3 is 16 amino acids. CDR1 is LGHNA, CDR2 YNFKEQ, per germline. CDR3 DNA: TGTGCCAGCAGCCAAGTCGGGCGGGCTCAGGTCGATGAGCAGTTCTTC. Translation gives CASSQVGRAQVDEQFF.

V and J are TRBV4-1 and TRBJ1-4; D perhaps matches TRBD1 (6 bases). This CDR3 region has 18 residues. V was cut by 0 bases and J by 5 bases, with 19 bases left in between. Germline lookup yields CDR1 MGHRA and CDR2 YSYEKL. The CDR3 sequence: CASSQDWVQQGTNEKLFF. CDR3 nucleotides: TGCGCCAGCAGCCAAGATTGGGTACAACAGGGAACGAATGAAAAACTGTTTTTT.

The chain employs TRBV5-8 and TRBJ2-3, with a tentative D call TRBD2 (5 bases). Germline V CDR1 and CDR2: SGHTS, YDEGEE. Trimming took 0 bases from V and 0 from J, leaving 8 bases between them. This CDR3 comprises 15 residues. CDR3 sequence reads: CASSLATTSTDTQYF. CDR3 nucleotide sequence: TGTGCCAGCAGCTTGGCGACTACTAGCACAGATACGCAGTATTTT.

The V call is TRBV28, the J call TRBJ2-7; weak D call: TRBD2 (5 bases). This CDR3 is built from 15 residues. Germline-derived CDR1 and CDR2 are MDHEN and SYDVKM. Trimming pared 5 bases from V and 2 bases from J, leaving 16 bases between. CDR3 sequence: CASSGNLIGTYEQYF. Here the CDR3 DNA reads TGTGCCAGCAGTGGGAACCTAATCGGGACCTACGAGCAGTACTTC. The full variable domain, completed using reference TRBV28 and TRBJ2-7, is DVKVTQSSRYLVKRTGEKVFLECVQDMDHENMFWYRQDPGLGLRLIYFSYDVKMKEKGDIPEGYSVSREKKERFSLILESASTNQTSMYLCASSGNLIGTYEQYFGPGTRLTVT.

Written as DNA, the CDR3 is TGTGCCAGCATGAGCCCCGGGACAGGGAGGCAGCCCCAGCATTTT. Protein product: CASMSPGTGRQPQHF. The V and J genes are TRBV28 and TRBJ1-5; the match to TRBD1 covers 9 bases. The CDR3 length is 15 residues. Trimming at V came to 7 bases and at J to 7 bases, leaving 11 bases not matched to a gene. Looked up from germline, CDR1 is MDHEN and CDR2 is SYDVKM.

The chain has TRBV6-1 and TRBJ2-1; 9 bases align to TRBD2. This CDR3 region has 19 residues. Germline V gene sequence: CDR1 MNHNS, CDR2 SASEGT. V lost 1 base to trimming and J lost 0 bases; unmatched junction nucleotides: 10. CDR3 in DNA: TGTGCCAGCAGTGAAGTTTTCGGGGCGGGAGGGCTCTCCTACAATGAGCAGTTCTTC. Residues: CASSEVFGAGGLSYNEQFF.

V is TRBV6-1 and J is TRBJ2-2; D remains ambiguous. Germline V CDR1 and CDR2: MNHNS, SASEGT. CDR3 length equals 13 residues. With 0 bases removed from V and 5 bases from J, the gap between germline ends came to 4 bases. CDR3 in amino acids: CASSEAATGELFF. The CDR3, as DNA: TGTGCCAGCAGTGAAGCCGCGACCGGGGAGCTGTTTTTT.

This chain connects TRBV20-1 to TRBJ2-5, with no clear D. CDR1 and CDR2 from the germline V gene are DFQATT and SNEGSKA (reference sequence). Trimming removed 6 bases at V and 4 bases at J, with 9 bases between. The CDR3 loop spans 11 amino acids. The CDR3 nucleotides read TGCAGTGCCGTTTTTGTAGAGACCCAGTACTTC. Amino acid sequence: CSAVFVETQYF.

V is TRBV27 and J is TRBJ1-4; D unclear. The V end was cut by 5 bases, the J end by 6 bases, with 16 bases between. Germline V gene data show CDR1 as MNHEY and CDR2 as SMNVEV (reference sequence). The CDR3 has 15 amino acids. CDR3 in amino acids: CASSRDGGSYEKLFF. CDR3 DNA sequence: TGTGCCAGCAGTCGGGATGGAGGGTCGTATGAAAAACTGTTTTTT.

As for this clone: Its ends do not fully match the called genes, so a read error is possible. This chain joins TRBV7-7 and TRBJ2-2, with 9 bases matching TRBD2. This CDR3 comprises 15 residues. Germline lookup yields CDR1 SSHAT and CDR2 FNYEAQ (reference sequence). CDR3 region: CASSRLAGETGELFF. CDR3 in DNA: TGTGCTAGCAGCCGTTTAGCGGGAGAAACCGGGGAGCTGTTTTTT.

The rearrangement links TRBV30 to TRBJ1-2; TRBD1 might be the D (5 bases). The germline gives CDR1 GTSNPN, CDR2 SVGIG (reference sequence). V was shortened by 0 bases and J by 4 bases, with 12 bases between the two germline ends. The CDR3 length is 14 residues. The chain's CDR3 is CAWSVPQGTYGYTF. As DNA, the CDR3 is TGTGCCTGGAGTGTACCTCAGGGAACCTATGGCTACACCTTC.

The V and J genes are TRBV28 and TRBJ2-3, with 9 bases that match TRBD1. Per germline, CDR1 MDHEN and CDR2 SYDVKM. The CDR3 has 16 amino acids. The V gene end was trimmed by 1 base and the J gene end by 2 bases; junction bases not matched to a gene: 4. The CDR3 sequence is CASSLYGTGTTDTQYF. As DNA, the CDR3 is TGTGCCAGCAGTTTATACGGGACAGGGACCACAGATACGCAGTATTTT. The full variable domain, its missing parts supplied by reference TRBV28 and TRBJ2-3, is DVKVTQSSRYLVKRTGEKVFLECVQDMDHENMFWYRQDPGLGLRLIYFSYDVKMKEKGDIPEGYSVSREKKERFSLILESASTNQTSMYLCASSLYGTGTTDTQYFGPGTRLTVL.

J is TRBJ1-1 and V is TRBV15; 9 nucleotides align to TRBD1. The trim removed 1 base at V and 3 bases at J, leaving 3 bases unmatched. Germline V CDR1 and CDR2: LNHNV, YYDKDF (reference sequence). The CDR3 has 15 amino acids. The CDR3 is CATSRAQGAYTEAFF. The CDR3 DNA follows: TGTGCCACCAGCAGAGCACAGGGGGCTTACACTGAAGCTTTCTTT.

CDR3 nucleotide sequence: TGTGCCAGCAGCACCGGACAGACGGGAGGACAGTCCCAGCATTTT. This translates into CASSTGQTGGQSQHF. The chain has TRBV2 and TRBJ1-5, with a tentative D call TRBD1 (6 bases). The germline gives CDR1 SNHLY, CDR2 FYNNEI. V was cut by 6 bases and J by 11 bases, with 23 bases left in between. This CDR3 has 15 residues.

This rearrangement joins TRBV6-6 to TRBJ2-7; 7 nucleotides agree with TRBD2. V trimming: 1 base; J trimming: 0 bases; junction bases outside the gene matches: 3. In germline, CDR1 is MNHNY, CDR2 SVGAGI (reference sequence). The CDR3 runs 15 residues. CDR3 coding DNA: TGTGCCAGCAGTTACTTGCGGGAGTCCTCCTACGAGCAGTACTTC. Translated, it gives CASSYLRESSYEQYF.

V usage is TRBV18 and J usage is TRBJ1-1; D perhaps matches TRBD1 (5 bases). Trimming stripped 3 bases from V and 6 bases from J, with 11 bases between. The CDR3 is 13 amino acids. The germline V gene encodes CDR1 KGHSH and CDR2 LQKENI. The CDR3 DNA reads as TGTGCCAGCTCACCCGACGGGGGTGCTGAAGCTTTCTTT. This sequence encodes CASSPDGGAEAFF.